The clone carrying this T cell receptor (beta chain) was seen only a few times. Germline V gene lookup returns CDR1 KGHSH and CDR2 LQKENI. This CDR3 has 16 amino acids. Trimming removed 3 bases from V and 4 bases from J; junction bases left unmatched: 8. This entry comes from a study of cytomegalovirus exposure and HLA in healthy donors. Study as a whole: Some 85 million unique TCRs, all from HLA-typed donors, were included in an early release of the data.

PCR was performed using 60 Vbeta and 13 Jbeta primers. TCRdb's copy holds only in-frame clones and misses some; the assay was immunoSEQ multiplex PCR. The sample consists of 180,000 or so clones, 80% to 90% of them appearing once. The chain combines TRBV18 with TRBJ1-4; 7 positions agree with TRBD1. The sample comprised PBMCs. This TCR came from a man between 18 and 35 years old in good health and CMV-seropositive. CDR3 in DNA: TGTGCCAGCTCACCCCTGGCAGGGGGGTTTAATGAAAAACTGTTTTTT. Its translation: CASSPLAGGFNEKLFF.